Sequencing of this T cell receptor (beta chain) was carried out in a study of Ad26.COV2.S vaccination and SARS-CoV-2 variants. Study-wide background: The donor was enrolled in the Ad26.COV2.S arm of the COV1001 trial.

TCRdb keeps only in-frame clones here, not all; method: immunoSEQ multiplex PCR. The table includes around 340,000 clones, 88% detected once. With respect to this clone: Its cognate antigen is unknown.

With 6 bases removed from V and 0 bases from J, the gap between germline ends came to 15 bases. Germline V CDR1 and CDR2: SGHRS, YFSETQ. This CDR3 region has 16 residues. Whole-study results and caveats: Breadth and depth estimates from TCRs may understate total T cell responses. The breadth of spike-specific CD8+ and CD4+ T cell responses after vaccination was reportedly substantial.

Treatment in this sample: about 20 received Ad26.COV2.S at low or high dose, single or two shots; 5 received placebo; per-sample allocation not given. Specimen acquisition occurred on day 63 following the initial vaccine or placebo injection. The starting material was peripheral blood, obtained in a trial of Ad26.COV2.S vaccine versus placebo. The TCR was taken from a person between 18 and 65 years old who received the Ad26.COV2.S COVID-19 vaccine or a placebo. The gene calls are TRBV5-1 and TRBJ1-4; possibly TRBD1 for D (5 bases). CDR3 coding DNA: TGCGCCAGCACCAAAGAAGGGGCGGCAACTAATGAAAAACTGTTTTTT. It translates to CASTKEGAATNEKLFF.